This T cell receptor beta chain was documented in a study of cytomegalovirus exposure and HLA in healthy donors. This clone was counted only a few times. Trimming took 7 bases from V and 9 from J, leaving 16 bases between them. Germline assignment: CDR1 SQVTM and CDR2 ANQGSEA. This CDR3 contains 11 residues. In the PCR, 60 Vbeta and 13 Jbeta primers were used. Measured with immunoSEQ multiplex PCR; TCRdb has only the in-frame clones, and not every one. This sample carries approximately 98,000 clones, about 80% of them seen once, and the ten largest clones take about a tenth. Sequences were obtained from PBMCs. This sequence originates from a man between 18 and 35 years old in good health and CMV-seropositive. The genes are TRBV29-1 and TRBJ2-7, with D tentatively TRBD1 (5 bases). The CDR3 region has the DNA TGCAGCGGTTGGATGGGGCGCGGGCAGTACTTC. Protein: CSGWMGRGQYF.